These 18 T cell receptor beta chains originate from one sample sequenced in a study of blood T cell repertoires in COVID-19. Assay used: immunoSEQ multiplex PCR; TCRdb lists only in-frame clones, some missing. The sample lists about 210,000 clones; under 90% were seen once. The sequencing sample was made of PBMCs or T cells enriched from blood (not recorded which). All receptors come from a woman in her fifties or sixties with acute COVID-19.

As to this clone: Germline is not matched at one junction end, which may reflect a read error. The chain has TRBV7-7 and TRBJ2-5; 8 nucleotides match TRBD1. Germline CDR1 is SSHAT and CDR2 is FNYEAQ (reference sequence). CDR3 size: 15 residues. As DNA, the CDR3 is TGTGCTAGCAGCTTATTTAGGACAGGGCAAGAGACCCAGTACTTC. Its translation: CASSLFRTGQETQYF. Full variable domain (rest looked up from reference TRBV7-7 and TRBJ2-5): GAGVSQSPRYKVTKRGQDVTLRCDPISSHATLYWYQQALGQGPEFLTYFNYEAQPDKSGLPSDRFSAERPEGSISTLTIQRTEQRDSAMYRCASSLFRTGQETQYFGPGTRLLVL.

The CDR3 sequence is CASSRGQFTEAFF. The CDR3 region has the DNA TGTGCCAGTAGTAGGGGACAGTTCACTGAAGCTTTCTTT. The chain couples TRBV19 to TRBJ1-1; 7 bases are shared with TRBD1. CDR1 LNHDA and CDR2 SQIVND come from the germline V gene (reference sequence). This CDR3 has 13 amino acids. V dropped 4 bases and J dropped 4; count of bases not matched to a gene: 3.

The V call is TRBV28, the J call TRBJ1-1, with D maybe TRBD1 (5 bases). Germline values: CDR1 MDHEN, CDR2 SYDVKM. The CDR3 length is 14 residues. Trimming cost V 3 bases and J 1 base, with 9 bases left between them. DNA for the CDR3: TGTGCCAGCAGTTTGTCGGGGGGGAACACTGAAGCTTTCTTT. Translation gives CASSLSGGNTEAFF.

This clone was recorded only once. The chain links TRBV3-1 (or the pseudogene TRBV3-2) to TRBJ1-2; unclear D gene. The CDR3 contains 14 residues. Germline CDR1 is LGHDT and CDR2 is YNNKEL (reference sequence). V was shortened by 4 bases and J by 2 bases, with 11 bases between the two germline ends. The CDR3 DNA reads TGTGCCAGCAGCCGCCCCCCCGGGAACTATGGCTACACCTTC. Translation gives CASSRPPGNYGYTF.

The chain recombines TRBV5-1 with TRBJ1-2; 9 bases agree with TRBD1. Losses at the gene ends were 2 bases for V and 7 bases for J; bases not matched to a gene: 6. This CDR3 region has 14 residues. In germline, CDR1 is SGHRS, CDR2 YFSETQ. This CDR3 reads CASSFGTGPPGYTF. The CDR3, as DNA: TGCGCCAGCAGCTTCGGGACAGGGCCGCCTGGCTACACCTTC.

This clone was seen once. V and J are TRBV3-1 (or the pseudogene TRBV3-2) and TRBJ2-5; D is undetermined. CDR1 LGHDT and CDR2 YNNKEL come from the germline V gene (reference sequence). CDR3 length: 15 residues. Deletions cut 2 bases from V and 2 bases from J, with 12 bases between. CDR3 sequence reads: CASSQSKVRQETQYF. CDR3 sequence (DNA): TGTGCCAGCAGCCAATCCAAGGTGCGGCAAGAGACCCAGTACTTC.

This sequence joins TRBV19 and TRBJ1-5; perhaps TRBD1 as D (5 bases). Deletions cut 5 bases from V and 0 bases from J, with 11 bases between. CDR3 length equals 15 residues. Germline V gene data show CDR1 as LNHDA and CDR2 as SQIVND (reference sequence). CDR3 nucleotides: TGTGCCAGTAGTTTGGCAGGGAATAGCAATCAGCCCCAGCATTTT. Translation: CASSLAGNSNQPQHF.

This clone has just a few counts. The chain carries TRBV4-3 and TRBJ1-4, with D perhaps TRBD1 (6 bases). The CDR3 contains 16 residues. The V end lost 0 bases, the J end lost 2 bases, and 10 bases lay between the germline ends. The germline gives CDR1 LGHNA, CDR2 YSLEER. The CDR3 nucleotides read TGCGCCAGCAGCCAAGATCGGGGGGCGACTAATGAAAAACTGTTTTTT. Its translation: CASSQDRGATNEKLFF.

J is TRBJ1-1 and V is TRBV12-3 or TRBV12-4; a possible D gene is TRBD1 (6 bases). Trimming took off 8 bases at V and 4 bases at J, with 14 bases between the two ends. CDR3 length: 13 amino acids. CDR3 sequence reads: CASQSGQFTEAFF. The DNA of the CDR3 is TGTGCCAGCCAATCCGGACAGTTCACTGAAGCTTTCTTT.

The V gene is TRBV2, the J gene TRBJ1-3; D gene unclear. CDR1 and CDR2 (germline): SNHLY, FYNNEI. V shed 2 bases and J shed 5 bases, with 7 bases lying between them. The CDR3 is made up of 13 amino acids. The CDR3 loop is CASSESGRNTIYF. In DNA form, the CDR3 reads TGTGCCAGCAGTGAATCAGGAAGAAACACCATATATTTT.

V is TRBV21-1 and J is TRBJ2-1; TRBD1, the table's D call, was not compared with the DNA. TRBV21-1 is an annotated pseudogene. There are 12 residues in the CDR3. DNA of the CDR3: TGTGCCAGCAGCACCTCAGTAAATGAGCAGTTCTTC. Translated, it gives CASSTSVNEQFF.

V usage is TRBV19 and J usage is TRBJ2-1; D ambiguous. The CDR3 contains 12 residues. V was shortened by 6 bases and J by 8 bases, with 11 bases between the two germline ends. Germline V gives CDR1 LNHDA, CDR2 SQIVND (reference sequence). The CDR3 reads CASSPLSDEQFF. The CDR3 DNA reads TGTGCCAGTAGCCCCCTGTCCGATGAGCAGTTCTTC.

The CDR3 region has the DNA TGTGCCAGCTCACCAACTTCTACATGGAGTCAGCCCCAGCATTTT. Translated, it gives CASSPTSTWSQPQHF. V is TRBV18 and J is TRBJ1-5; D ambiguous. Deletions cut 2 bases from V and 6 bases from J, with 14 bases between. This CDR3 contains 15 residues. Germline V CDR1 and CDR2: KGHSH, LQKENI.

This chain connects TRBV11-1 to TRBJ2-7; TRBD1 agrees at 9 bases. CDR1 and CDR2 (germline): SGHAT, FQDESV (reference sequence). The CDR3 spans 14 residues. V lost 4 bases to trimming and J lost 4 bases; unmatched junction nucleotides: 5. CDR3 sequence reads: CASSSDRGRYEQYF. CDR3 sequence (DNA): TGTGCCAGCAGCTCGGACAGGGGAAGATACGAGCAGTACTTC.

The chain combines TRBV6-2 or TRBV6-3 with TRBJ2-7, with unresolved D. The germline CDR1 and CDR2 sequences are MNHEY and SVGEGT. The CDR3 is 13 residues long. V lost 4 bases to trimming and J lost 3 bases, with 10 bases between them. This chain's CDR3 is CASSSAQVYEQYF. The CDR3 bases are TGTGCCAGCAGTTCCGCTCAGGTCTACGAGCAGTACTTC.

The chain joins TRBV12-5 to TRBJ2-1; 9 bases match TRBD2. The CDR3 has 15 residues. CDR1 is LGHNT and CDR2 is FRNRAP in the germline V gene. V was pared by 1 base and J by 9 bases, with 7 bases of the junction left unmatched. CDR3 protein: CASGLALAGFGEQFF. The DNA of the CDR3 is TGTGCTAGTGGTTTGGCCCTAGCGGGGTTCGGTGAGCAGTTCTTC.

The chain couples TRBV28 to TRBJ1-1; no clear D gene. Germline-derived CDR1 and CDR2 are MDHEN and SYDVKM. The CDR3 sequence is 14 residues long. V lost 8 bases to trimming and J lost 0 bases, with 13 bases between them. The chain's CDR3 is CASLRFLMNTEAFF. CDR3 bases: TGTGCCAGCCTACGTTTTCTTATGAACACTGAAGCTTTCTTT.

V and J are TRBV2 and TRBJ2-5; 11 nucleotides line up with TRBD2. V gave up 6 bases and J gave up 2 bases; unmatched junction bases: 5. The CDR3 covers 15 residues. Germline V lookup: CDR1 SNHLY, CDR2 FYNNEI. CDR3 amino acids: CASRKRLAGQETQYF. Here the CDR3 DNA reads TGTGCCAGCAGAAAACGACTAGCGGGGCAAGAGACCCAGTACTTC.